This T cell receptor (beta chain) came from a study of T cells in Graves' hyperthyroidism and ophthalmopathy. Study-wide findings and caveats: Classification by a 13 V-J model distinguished ophthalmopathy from stable hyperthyroidism.

In the case of this clonotype: No antigen is known for it.

TCR beta CDR3 regions were amplified from RNA transcripts. HTBI primers drove first-round RT-PCR of the TCR CDR3. Via MiXCR, TCRdb re-called the multiplex PCR reads, giving one row per CDR3 protein. Here the sample spans 450,000 to 700,000 distinct CDR3 sequences, around 46% being singletons. CDR1 and CDR2 (germline): SGHAT, FQNNGV. Trimming cost V 5 bases and J 1 base; bases outside gene matches: 14. The CDR3 has 19 residues. Sequenced material: peripheral blood or thyroid tissue (not recorded which). V gene TRBV11-2 combines with J gene TRBJ2-6; the match to TRBD2 covers 7 bases. The receptor comes from an adult woman with Graves' disease, either hyperthyroidism or ophthalmopathy (not recorded which). The CDR3 sequence is CASSTEGLAEVSGANVLTF. The CDR3, as DNA: TGTGCCAGCAGCACCGAGGGGCTAGCGGAGGTTTCTGGGGCCAACGTCCTGACTTTC.